The T cell receptor beta chain under discussion was sequenced for a study of blood T cell repertoires in COVID-19. Here immunoSEQ multiplex PCR was the method, and the copy in TCRdb shows in-frame clones only, minus some. Here the sample spans a few hundred thousand clones, around 91% being singletons. The TCR originated in a middle-aged woman with COVID-19, enrolled during active disease. The specimen sequenced was peripheral blood.

CDR3 protein: CASSHSGTRYNEQFF. The CDR3, as DNA: TGTGCCAGCAGCCACAGCGGGACGAGGTACAATGAGCAGTTCTTC. The chain is built from TRBV3-1 (or the pseudogene TRBV3-2) and TRBJ2-1, with TRBD2 matching over 7 bases. Germline lookup yields CDR1 LGHDT and CDR2 YNNKEL (reference sequence). This CDR3 has 15 residues. Trimming took 3 bases from V and 4 from J; bases not matched to a gene: 6.